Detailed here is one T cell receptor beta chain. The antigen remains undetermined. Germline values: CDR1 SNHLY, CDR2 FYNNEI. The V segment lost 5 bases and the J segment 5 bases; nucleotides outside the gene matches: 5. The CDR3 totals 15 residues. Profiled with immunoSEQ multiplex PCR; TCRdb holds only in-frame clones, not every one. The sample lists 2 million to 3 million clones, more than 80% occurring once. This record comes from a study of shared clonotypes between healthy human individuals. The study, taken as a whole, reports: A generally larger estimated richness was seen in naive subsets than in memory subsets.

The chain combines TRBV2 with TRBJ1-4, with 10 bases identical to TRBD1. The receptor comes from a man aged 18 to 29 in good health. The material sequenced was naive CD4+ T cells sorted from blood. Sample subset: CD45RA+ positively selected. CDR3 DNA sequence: TGTGCCAGCAGTTCCGGGACAGGGGAAAATGAAAAACTGTTTTTT. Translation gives CASSSGTGENEKLFF. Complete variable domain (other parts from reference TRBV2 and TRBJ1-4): EPEVTQTPSHQVTQMGQEVILRCVPISNHLYFYWYRQILGQKVEFLVSFYNNEISEKSEIFDDQFSVERPDGSNFTLKIRSTKLEDSAMYFCASSSGTGENEKLFFGSGTQLSVL.